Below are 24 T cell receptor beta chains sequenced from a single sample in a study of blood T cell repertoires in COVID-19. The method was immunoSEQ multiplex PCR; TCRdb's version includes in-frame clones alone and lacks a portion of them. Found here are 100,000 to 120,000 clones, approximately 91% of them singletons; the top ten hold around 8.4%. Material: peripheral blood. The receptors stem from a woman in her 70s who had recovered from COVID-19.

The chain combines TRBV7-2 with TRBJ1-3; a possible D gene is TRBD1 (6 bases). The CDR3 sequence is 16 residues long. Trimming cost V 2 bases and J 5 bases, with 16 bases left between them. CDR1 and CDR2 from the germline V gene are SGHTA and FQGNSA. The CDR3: CASSLSQQGVRNTIYF. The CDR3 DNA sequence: TGTGCCAGCAGCTTATCGCAACAGGGAGTTCGAAACACCATATATTTT.

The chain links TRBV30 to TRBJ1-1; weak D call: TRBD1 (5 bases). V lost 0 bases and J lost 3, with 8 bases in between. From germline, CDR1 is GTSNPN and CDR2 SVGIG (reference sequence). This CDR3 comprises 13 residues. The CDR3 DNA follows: TGTGCCTGGAGTGTACGGGGGGACACTGAAGCTTTCTTT. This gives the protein CAWSVRGDTEAFF. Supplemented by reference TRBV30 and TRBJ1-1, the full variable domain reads SQTIHQWPATLVQPVGSPLSLECTVEGTSNPNLYWYRQAAGRGLQLLFYSVGIGQISSEVPQNLSASRPQDRQFILSSKKLLLSDSGFYLCAWSVRGDTEAFFGQGTRLTVV.

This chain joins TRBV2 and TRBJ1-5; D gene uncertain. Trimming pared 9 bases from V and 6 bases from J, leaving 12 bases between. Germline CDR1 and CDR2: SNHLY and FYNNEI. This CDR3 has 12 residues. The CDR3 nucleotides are TGTGCCAGTACAACGAGCGGTCAGCCCCAGCATTTT. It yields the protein CASTTSGQPQHF.

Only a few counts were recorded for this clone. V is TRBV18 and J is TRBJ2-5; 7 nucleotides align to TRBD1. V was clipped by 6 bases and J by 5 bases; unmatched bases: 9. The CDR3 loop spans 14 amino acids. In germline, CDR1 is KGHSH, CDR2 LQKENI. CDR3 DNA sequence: TGTGCCAGCTCCCCCGGACAGGCCACCGAGACCCAGTACTTC. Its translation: CASSPGQATETQYF.

CDR3 region: CASSLRQGSGPNTEAFF. The CDR3 bases are TGTGCCAGCAGTTTACGACAGGGGTCTGGACCTAACACTGAAGCTTTCTTT. This chain uses TRBV28 with TRBJ1-1, with TRBD1 identical over 8 bases. Germline V gene lookup returns CDR1 MDHEN and CDR2 SYDVKM. The CDR3 loop spans 17 amino acids. V shed 2 bases, J shed 2 bases, and the junction held 10 bases outside the gene matches. The full variable domain, its missing parts supplied by reference TRBV28 and TRBJ1-1, is DVKVTQSSRYLVKRTGEKVFLECVQDMDHENMFWYRQDPGLGLRLIYFSYDVKMKEKGDIPEGYSVSREKKERFSLILESASTNQTSMYLCASSLRQGSGPNTEAFFGQGTRLTVV.

CDR3 in DNA: TGTGCCAGCAGCTTGATTGTAGCGGGGGACTACGAGCAGTACTTC. It encodes CASSLIVAGDYEQYF. V is TRBV5-5 and J is TRBJ2-7, with TRBD2 identical over 9 bases. J gave up 3 bases and V 1 base, and 5 bases lay outside the gene matches. Germline values: CDR1 SGHKS, CDR2 YYEKEE (reference sequence). There are 15 residues in the CDR3.

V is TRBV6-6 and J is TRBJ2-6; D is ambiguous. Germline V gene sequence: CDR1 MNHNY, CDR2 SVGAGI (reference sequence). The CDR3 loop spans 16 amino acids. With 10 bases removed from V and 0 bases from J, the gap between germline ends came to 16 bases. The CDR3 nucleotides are TGTGCCATCAATATGGCGGAAGTCTCTGGGGCCAACGTCCTGACTTTC. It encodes CAINMAEVSGANVLTF.

CDR3 DNA: TGTGCCATCAGGAGGGACAGGGTCTATGGCTACACCTTC. This gives the protein CAIRRDRVYGYTF. This chain uses TRBV10-3 with TRBJ1-2; 9 nucleotides match TRBD1. From germline, CDR1 is ENHRY and CDR2 SYGVKD. V was pared by 6 bases and J by 4 bases, with 3 bases of the junction left unmatched. The CDR3 runs 13 residues.

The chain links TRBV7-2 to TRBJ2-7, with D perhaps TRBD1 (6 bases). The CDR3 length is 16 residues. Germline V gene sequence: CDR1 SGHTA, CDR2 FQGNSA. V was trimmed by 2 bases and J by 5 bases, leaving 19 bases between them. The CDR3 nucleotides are TGTGCCAGCAGCTTAACGAGGGAGACAGGTTTTAACGAGCAGTACTTC. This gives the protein CASSLTRETGFNEQYF.

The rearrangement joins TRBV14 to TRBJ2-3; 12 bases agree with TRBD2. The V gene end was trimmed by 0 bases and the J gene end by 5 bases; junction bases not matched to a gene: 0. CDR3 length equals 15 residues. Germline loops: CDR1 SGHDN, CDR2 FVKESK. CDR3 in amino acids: CASSQELAGGDTQYF. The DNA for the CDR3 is TGTGCCAGCAGCCAAGAACTAGCGGGAGGAGATACGCAGTATTTT.

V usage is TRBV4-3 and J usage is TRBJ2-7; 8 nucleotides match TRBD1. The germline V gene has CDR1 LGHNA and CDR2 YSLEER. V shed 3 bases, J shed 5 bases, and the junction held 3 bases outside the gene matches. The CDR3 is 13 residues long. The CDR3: CASSHDRGHEQYF. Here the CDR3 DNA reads TGCGCCAGCAGCCACGACAGGGGCCACGAGCAGTACTTC.

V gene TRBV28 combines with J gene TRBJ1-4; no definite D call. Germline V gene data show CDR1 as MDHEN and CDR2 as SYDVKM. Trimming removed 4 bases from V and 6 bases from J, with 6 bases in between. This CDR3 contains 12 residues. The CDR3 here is CASSWTDEKLFF. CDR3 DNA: TGTGCCAGCAGTTGGACTGATGAAAAACTGTTTTTT.

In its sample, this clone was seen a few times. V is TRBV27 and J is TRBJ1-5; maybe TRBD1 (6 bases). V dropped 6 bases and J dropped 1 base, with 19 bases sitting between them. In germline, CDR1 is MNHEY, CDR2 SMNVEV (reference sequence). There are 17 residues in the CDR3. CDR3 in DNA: TGTGCCAGCAGCCCCAGGCTCAGGGGTGAGAGCAATCAGCCCCAGCATTTT. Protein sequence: CASSPRLRGESNQPQHF.

Written as DNA, the CDR3 is TGTGCCACCAGTGACCTGGACACCACCCCGATAGGGGGAAACACCATATATTTT. Residues: CATSDLDTTPIGGNTIYF. The J gene is TRBJ1-3, the V gene TRBV24-1, with TRBD1 as a possible D gene (5 bases). Germline V lookup: CDR1 KGHDR, CDR2 SFDVKD. The CDR3 is 18 amino acids. Trimming pared 4 bases from V and 4 bases from J, leaving 22 bases between.

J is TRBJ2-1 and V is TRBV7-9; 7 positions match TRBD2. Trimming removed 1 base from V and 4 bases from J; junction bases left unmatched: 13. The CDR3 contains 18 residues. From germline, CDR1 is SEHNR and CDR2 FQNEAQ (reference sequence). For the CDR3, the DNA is TGTGCCAGCAGCTTAGTAACAGCTGGGAGCGGGGCGTACAATGAGCAGTTCTTC. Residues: CASSLVTAGSGAYNEQFF.

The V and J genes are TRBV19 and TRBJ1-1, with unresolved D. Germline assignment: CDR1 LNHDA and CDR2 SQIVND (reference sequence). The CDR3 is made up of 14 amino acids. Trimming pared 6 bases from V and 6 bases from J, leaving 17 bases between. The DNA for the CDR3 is TGTGCCAGTAGCCAGTTTTGGAGCCTCCCTGAAGCTTTCTTT. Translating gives CASSQFWSLPEAFF.

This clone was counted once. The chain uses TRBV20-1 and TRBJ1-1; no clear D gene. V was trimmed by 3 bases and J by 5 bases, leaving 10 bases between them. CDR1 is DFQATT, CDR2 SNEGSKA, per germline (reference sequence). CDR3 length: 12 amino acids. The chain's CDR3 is CSASGPWTEAFF. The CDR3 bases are TGCAGTGCTAGTGGGCCGTGGACTGAAGCTTTCTTT.

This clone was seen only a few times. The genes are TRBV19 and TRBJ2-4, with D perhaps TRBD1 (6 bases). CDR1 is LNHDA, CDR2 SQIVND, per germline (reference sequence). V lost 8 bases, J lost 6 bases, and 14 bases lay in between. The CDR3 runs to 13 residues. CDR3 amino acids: CASEVGRGNIQYF. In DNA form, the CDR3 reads TGTGCCAGTGAGGTGGGCAGGGGAAACATTCAGTACTTC. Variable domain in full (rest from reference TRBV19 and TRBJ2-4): DGGITQSPKYLFRKEGQNVTLSCEQNLNHDAMYWYRQDPGQGLRLIYYSQIVNDFQKGDIAEGYSVSREKKESFPLTVTSAQKNPTAFYLCASEVGRGNIQYFGAGTRLSVL.

CDR3 loop: CASSPGLAGGDTQYF. The CDR3 nucleotides are TGTGCCAGCAGCCCGGGACTAGCGGGGGGGGATACGCAGTATTTT. V and J are TRBV5-5 and TRBJ2-3; 16 positions match TRBD2. Looked up from germline, CDR1 is SGHKS and CDR2 is YYEKEE (reference sequence). There are 15 residues in the CDR3. After removal of 4 bases from V and 6 bases from J, the junction contained 2 bases not matched to a gene.

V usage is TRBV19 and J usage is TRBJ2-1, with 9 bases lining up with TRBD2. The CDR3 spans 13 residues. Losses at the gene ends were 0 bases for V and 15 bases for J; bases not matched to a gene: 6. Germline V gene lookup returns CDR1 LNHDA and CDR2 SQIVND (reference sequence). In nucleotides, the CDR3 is TGTGCCAGTAGTATAGATCGGGCGGGAGGGCCGTTCTTC. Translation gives CASSIDRAGGPFF.

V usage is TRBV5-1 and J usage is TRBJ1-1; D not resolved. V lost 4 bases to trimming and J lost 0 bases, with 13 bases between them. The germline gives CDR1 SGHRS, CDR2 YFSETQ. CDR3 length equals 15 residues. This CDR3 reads CASSPEELMNTEAFF. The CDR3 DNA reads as TGCGCCAGCAGCCCCGAGGAGCTCATGAACACTGAAGCTTTCTTT.

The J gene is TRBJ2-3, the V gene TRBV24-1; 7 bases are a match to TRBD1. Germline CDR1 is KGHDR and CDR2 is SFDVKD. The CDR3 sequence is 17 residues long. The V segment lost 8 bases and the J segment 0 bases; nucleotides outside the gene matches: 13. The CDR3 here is CATTKPGQIGSTDTQYF. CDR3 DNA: TGTGCCACCACCAAACCGGGACAGATCGGAAGCACAGATACGCAGTATTTT.

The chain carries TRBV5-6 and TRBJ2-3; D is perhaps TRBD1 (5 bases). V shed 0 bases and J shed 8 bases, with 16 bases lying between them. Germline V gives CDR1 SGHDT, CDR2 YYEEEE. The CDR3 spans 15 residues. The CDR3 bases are TGTGCCAGCAGCTTGGTTGGGGCAGGCGCCGCTACGCAGTATTTT. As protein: CASSLVGAGAATQYF.

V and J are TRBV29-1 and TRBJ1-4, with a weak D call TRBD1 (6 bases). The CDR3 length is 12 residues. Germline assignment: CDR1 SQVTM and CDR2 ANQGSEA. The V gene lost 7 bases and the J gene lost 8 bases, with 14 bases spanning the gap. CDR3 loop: CSAGGGAEKLFF. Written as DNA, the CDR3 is TGCAGCGCCGGTGGGGGCGCGGAAAAACTGTTTTTT.